What follows are 21 T cell receptor beta chains derived from one specimen sequenced in a study of blood T cells in healthy people across ages. Using a J-beta primer mix together with a sample-barcoded 5' primer, a second PCR was run for roughly 7 to 11 cycles. Using its own MiXCR run on the 5' RACE reads, TCRdb lists one record per CDR3 protein. The sample holds about 1,400,000 distinct CDR3 sequences, approximately 63% seen once. The sequencing sample was made of blood. Receptors were obtained from a man aged 18 to 30 in good health.

Written as DNA, the CDR3 is TGCAGCGTTGAAGTTGGGGAGGGGGCGCGTGAAAAACTGTTTTTT. Its translation: CSVEVGEGAREKLFF. The gene calls are TRBV29-1 and TRBJ1-4, with 7 bases fitting TRBD1. V lost 1 base and J lost 7; bases outside the gene matches: 9. The CDR3 has 15 residues. Germline CDR1 is SQVTM and CDR2 is ANQGSEA.

V usage is TRBV6-5 and J usage is TRBJ2-7; D unresolved. Per the germline V gene, CDR1 is MNHEY and CDR2 is SVGAGI. V was shortened by 5 bases and J by 3 bases, with 14 bases between the two germline ends. The CDR3 has 14 amino acids. CDR3 residues: CASSPRIGIYEQYF. The CDR3 DNA follows: TGTGCCAGCAGTCCCCGGATAGGGATCTACGAGCAGTACTTC.

V gene TRBV5-1 combines with J gene TRBJ2-1; D call uncertain. The germline V and J ends were trimmed by 2 bases and 3 bases, with 12 bases remaining between them. Germline CDR1 SGHRS, CDR2 YFSETQ. This CDR3 contains 15 residues. In DNA form, the CDR3 reads TGCGCCAGCAGCTTTGGGGTCGGGTTCTACAATGAGCAGTTCTTC. As protein: CASSFGVGFYNEQFF. Full variable domain (outside the CDR3, taken from reference TRBV5-1 and TRBJ2-1): KAGVTQTPRYLIKTRGQQVTLSCSPISGHRSVSWYQQTPGQGLQFLFEYFSETQRNKGNFPGRFSGRQFSNSRSEMNVSTLELGDSALYLCASSFGVGFYNEQFFGPGTRLTVL.

This clonotype was observed a single time. This sequence joins TRBV27 and TRBJ2-1, with TRBD2 matching 12 bases. The CDR3 runs 22 residues. The germline V gene has CDR1 MNHEY and CDR2 SMNVEV (reference sequence). V dropped 9 bases and J dropped 4; count of bases not matched to a gene: 28. For the CDR3, the DNA is TGTGCCAGGGAGTCGACTAGCGGGAGAGAGGGGTGGTTTAAGTCATGGTACAATGAGCAGTTCTTC. This encodes CARESTSGREGWFKSWYNEQFF.

The chain uses TRBV11-1 and TRBJ2-1, with 10 bases matching TRBD2. The CDR3 covers 16 residues. Germline assignment: CDR1 SGHAT and CDR2 FQDESV (reference sequence). The V gene end was trimmed by 5 bases and the J gene end by 4 bases; junction bases not matched to a gene: 8. DNA for the CDR3: TGTGCCAGCAGCCCTCGACGGACTAGCGGATACAATGAGCAGTTCTTC. Protein sequence: CASSPRRTSGYNEQFF.

Only a few counts were recorded for this clonotype. The J gene is TRBJ2-1, the V gene TRBV7-2; D is possibly TRBD2 (7 bases). There are 16 residues in the CDR3. Germline V CDR1 and CDR2: SGHTA, FQGNSA. The germline V and J ends were trimmed by 5 bases and 6 bases, with 20 bases remaining between them. The CDR3 coding sequence is TGTGCCAGCAGCCCAGAGGGCGGGGGCCTCTCCAATGAGCAGTTCTTC. The encoded protein is CASSPEGGGLSNEQFF.

This clonotype was recorded once. The rearrangement links TRBV28 to TRBJ1-5; D not certain. Trimming cost V 8 bases and J 0 bases, with 11 bases left between them. The germline CDR1 and CDR2 sequences are MDHEN and SYDVKM. This CDR3 has 14 amino acids. Here the CDR3 reads CASSVDNSNQPQHF. The CDR3 nucleotides are TGTGCCAGCTCGGTGGATAATAGCAATCAGCCCCAGCATTTT.

The V gene is TRBV20-1, the J gene TRBJ2-7; D gene ambiguous. Germline CDR1 reads DFQATT; CDR2 reads SNEGSKA (reference sequence). Trimming left V 1 base short and J 5 bases short, with 12 bases between. The CDR3 consists of 13 residues. The DNA for the CDR3 is TGCAGTGCTAGAGTATTCAATAGAAACGAGCAGTACTTC. Its protein is CSARVFNRNEQYF.

This clonotype was seen a single time. The chain uses TRBV11-2 and TRBJ2-3, with D hard to call. V gave up 5 bases and J gave up 5 bases, with 17 bases separating them. Germline V lookup: CDR1 SGHAT, CDR2 FQNNGV. This CDR3 has 15 residues. The CDR3 loop is CASSEQTNVGDTQYF. The CDR3 DNA sequence: TGTGCCAGCAGCGAACAGACAAACGTGGGAGATACGCAGTATTTT.

This CDR3 reads CATSDRRVNYGYTF. CDR3 in DNA: TGTGCCACCAGTGATCGGAGGGTCAACTATGGCTACACCTTC. The chain has TRBV24-1 and TRBJ1-2; D gene uncertain. The CDR3 has 14 amino acids. Germline-derived CDR1 and CDR2 are KGHDR and SFDVKD. V lost 3 bases to trimming and J lost 2 bases, with 9 bases between them.

The genes are TRBV20-1 and TRBJ2-1, with 7 bases lining up with TRBD2. Germline V gene sequence: CDR1 DFQATT, CDR2 SNEGSKA (reference sequence). Germline trimming cut 1 base from V and 3 bases from J; bases unmatched to any gene: 9. CDR3 size: 16 residues. CDR3 protein: CSARGTLPGGYNEQFF. CDR3 coding DNA: TGCAGTGCTAGAGGGACTCTCCCGGGGGGCTACAATGAGCAGTTCTTC.

This clonotype was found a few times. This chain links TRBV12-3 or TRBV12-4 with TRBJ2-5; D gene ambiguous. This CDR3 comprises 13 residues. Trimming took 3 bases from V and 5 from J, leaving 10 bases between them. This chain's CDR3 is CASSFRATETQYF. The CDR3 DNA sequence: TGTGCCAGCAGTTTTAGGGCAACGGAGACCCAGTACTTC.

The chain couples TRBV6-5 to TRBJ1-1; D uncertain. The CDR3 has 13 amino acids. The V end lost 4 bases, the J end lost 1 base, and 7 bases lay between the germline ends. CDR1 and CDR2 (germline): MNHEY, SVGAGI. CDR3 coding DNA: TGTGCCAGCAGTTCCCAGGAGAACACTGAAGCTTTCTTT. It codes for CASSSQENTEAFF.

This clonotype was recorded a few times. The chain is built from TRBV12-3 or TRBV12-4 and TRBJ2-7; no firm D call. V gave up 6 bases and J gave up 3 bases, with 9 bases separating them. The length of the CDR3 is 12 residues. The CDR3 DNA reads TGTGCCAGCAGCGCCTCCGACTACGAGCAGTACTTC. This codes for CASSASDYEQYF.

In the case of this clonotype: This may come from a read error, since a much larger clone is one base off. The conserved closing phenylalanine or tryptophan is absent in this CDR3, likely reflecting a read error. This rearrangement joins TRBV12-3 or TRBV12-4 to TRBJ2-1, with 8 bases fitting TRBD2. J lost 4 bases, V lost 8 bases, and 10 bases had no gene match. There are 15 residues in the CDR3. This chain's CDR3 is CASANLAGGYNEQFL. The CDR3 DNA is TGTGCCAGCGCGAACCTGGCGGGAGGTTACAATGAGCAGTTCCTC.

V gene TRBV20-1 combines with J gene TRBJ1-1, with D unresolved. V was cut by 5 bases and J by 6 bases, with 10 bases left in between. Germline assignment: CDR1 DFQATT and CDR2 SNEGSKA (reference sequence). The CDR3 is 11 amino acids. The CDR3, as DNA: TGCAGTGCTTCCGGCAGTGCTGAAGCTTTCTTT. Translated: CSASGSAEAFF.

The chain links TRBV27 to TRBJ2-1, with D perhaps TRBD2 (6 bases). The J call may be incorrect, as the DNA end agrees better with TRBJ2-7. The germline V gene encodes CDR1 MNHEY and CDR2 SMNVEV (reference sequence). This CDR3 has 15 amino acids. The CDR3 loop reads CASSLSSGGYNEQYF. In DNA form, the CDR3 reads TGTGCCAGCAGTTTATCTAGCGGAGGCTACAATGAGCAGTACTTC.

This clonotype was observed a few times. The gene calls are TRBV27 and TRBJ2-1, with TRBD2 identical over 7 bases. The CDR3 has 14 amino acids. Unmatched junction bases numbered 9, after V lost 5 bases and J lost 8 bases. Germline-derived CDR1 and CDR2 are MNHEY and SMNVEV (reference sequence). CDR3 in DNA: TGTGCCAGCAGTCCTAGACTAGCTCCGTATGAGCAGTTCTTC. Residues: CASSPRLAPYEQFF.

This clonotype appeared a few times. This chain connects TRBV3-1 to TRBJ1-2; D gene uncertain. CDR1 and CDR2 (germline): LGHDT, YNNKEL (reference sequence). V was clipped by 1 base and J by 4 bases, with 13 bases between them. This CDR3 region has 15 residues. The CDR3 bases are TGTGCCAGCAGCCAAGGTGGAATGAACCCCTATGGCTACACCTTC. Its translation is CASSQGGMNPYGYTF.

V gene TRBV6-5 combines with J gene TRBJ2-7; 10 bases agree with TRBD1. The CDR3 covers 17 residues. V trimming: 4 bases; J trimming: 3 bases; junction bases outside the gene matches: 12. Germline V gives CDR1 MNHEY, CDR2 SVGAGI. CDR3 bases: TGTGCCAGCAGTTTCACCTCCGGGACAGGGGCCTACTACGAGCAGTACTTC. This translates into CASSFTSGTGAYYEQYF.

CDR3 protein: CASSQARGVTGELFF. The CDR3 nucleotides read TGCGCCAGCAGCCAGGCGCGGGGCGTTACCGGGGAGCTGTTTTTT. The chain joins TRBV4-1 to TRBJ2-2; tentatively, D is TRBD2 (6 bases). Trimming pared 3 bases from V and 5 bases from J, leaving 13 bases between. The germline CDR1 and CDR2 sequences are MGHRA and YSYEKL. The CDR3 contains 15 residues.